This record looks at one T cell receptor beta chain sequence and its context. The antigen remains undetermined. Germline lookup yields CDR1 SGHVS and CDR2 FQNEAQ. CDR3 size: 20 residues. The V and J ends lost 5 bases and 5 bases, in that order; junction bases with no gene match: 18. This entry comes from a study of CD8 T cell repertoires and HIV-1 epitope variants. About the research overall: Control wells had CMV/EBV/flu peptides, negative Ebola AY9, or no peptide. An uncultured baseline aliquot held 1M T cells.

TCRdb keeps only in-frame clones here, not all; method: immunoSEQ multiplex PCR. The sample includes 4,000 to 6,000 clones, nearly 70% of them seen just once. The rearrangement joins TRBV7-8 to TRBJ2-1, with 13 bases matching TRBD2. The clonotype originates from a male donor with HIV. The sequenced material came from cultured CD8+ T cells derived from PBMCs. This chain's CDR3 is CASSVRDSYRLAGGNNEQFF. The CDR3 nucleotides are TGTGCCAGCAGCGTACGGGACAGCTACCGACTAGCGGGGGGTAACAATGAGCAGTTCTTC.